The 23 T cell receptor beta chains given below trace back to one sample, sequenced in a study of tumor and adjacent non-tumor tissue in lung cancer. No cell sorting was done before RNA was extracted from the tissue. Distant lung tissue was collected more than 3 cm away from the tumor edge. TCRbeta libraries were built with three rounds of nested PCR, modified from ARM-PCR. TCRdb recomputed calls from the multiplex PCR reads with MiXCR, one row per CDR3 protein. In the table there are 50,000 or so distinct CDR3 sequences, 74% of which are singletons. The sequenced sample consisted of distant non-tumor lung tissue. These receptors came from an older woman with non-small cell lung cancer.

To note about this clonotype: As the CDR3 is not closed by the conserved phenylalanine or tryptophan, this likely results from a read error. This chain uses TRBV12-3 or TRBV12-4 with TRBJ1-6; D unclear. The V end lost 3 bases, the J end lost 7 bases, and 10 bases lay between the germline ends. This CDR3 contains 14 residues. The CDR3 loop is CASSLRHGNSPLHL. DNA of the CDR3: TGTGCCAGCAGTTTGCGGCATGGGAATTCACCCCTCCACTTA.

This clonotype has just a few counts. CDR3 loop: CASGTETSGIVEQFF. DNA of the CDR3: TGTGCCAGCGGTACCGAGACTAGCGGGATTGTTGAGCAGTTCTTC. This chain uses TRBV11-3 with TRBJ2-1; 11 positions agree with TRBD2. Germline V lookup: CDR1 SGHNT, CDR2 YENEEA. With 8 bases clipped from V and 9 bases from J, the junction kept 12 bases outside the gene matches. The CDR3 spans 15 residues.

This clonotype has ten or more counts. The rearrangement uses TRBV7-3 and TRBJ2-1; unclear D gene. CDR1 and CDR2 (germline): SGHTA, FQGTGA. The V end was cut by 3 bases, the J end by 4 bases, with 7 bases between. CDR3 length: 13 residues. The CDR3 DNA reads TGTGCCAGCAGCTTCACTCCTTACAATGAGCAGTTCTTC. Translating gives CASSFTPYNEQFF.

In regard to this clonotype: A much larger clone sits a single nucleotide away, making a read error possible. The CDR3 spells CASNEGSGGAKNIQYF. The CDR3 nucleotides read TGTGCCAGCAATGAAGGTAGCGGGGGAGCCAAAAACATTCAGTACTTC. The chain links TRBV2 to TRBJ2-4; 9 bases agree with TRBD2. Germline V gene sequence: CDR1 SNHLY, CDR2 FYNNEI. The CDR3 runs 16 residues.

This clonotype came up many times. V is TRBV28 and J is TRBJ2-1, with TRBD2 as a possible D gene (5 bases). The CDR3 contains 14 residues. V was cut by 8 bases and J by 6 bases, with 17 bases left in between. Per germline, CDR1 MDHEN and CDR2 SYDVKM. CDR3 in amino acids: CASLGGQWGNEQFF. Written as DNA, the CDR3 is TGTGCCAGCCTTGGAGGCCAGTGGGGCAATGAGCAGTTCTTC.

The rearrangement uses TRBV29-1 and TRBJ1-4; D unclear. The CDR3 runs 11 residues. The V gene lost 4 bases and the J gene lost 12 bases, with 12 bases spanning the gap. From germline, CDR1 is SQVTM and CDR2 ANQGSEA. The CDR3: CSVGVKEELFF. DNA of the CDR3: TGCAGCGTTGGTGTGAAAGAAGAACTGTTTTTT.

Remarks on this clonotype: A much larger clone is a single base away; this may be a read error. This chain uses TRBV28 with TRBJ1-1; no definite D call. The CDR3 has 12 amino acids. Germline-derived CDR1 and CDR2 are MDHEN and SYDVKM. CDR3 residues: CASSFSRAEAIF. CDR3 nucleotide sequence: TGTGCCAGCAGTTTCTCCCGGGCTGAAGCTATCTTT.

With regard to this clonotype: The junction shows a germline mismatch at one end, possibly a read error. Written as DNA, the CDR3 is TGTGCCAGCAATTGGACAGGGGGTCAAAAGACTCAGTACTTC. Translating it yields CASNWTGGQKTQYF. The chain employs TRBV6-5 and TRBJ2-5; 10 bases are shared with TRBD1. The CDR3 sequence is 14 residues long. The germline V gene encodes CDR1 MNHEY and CDR2 SVGAGI.

Remarks on this clonotype: This clone may be a read error of a much larger clone one base away. This chain connects TRBV5-1 to TRBJ2-1; D may be TRBD1 (6 bases). CDR1 and CDR2 (germline): SGHRS, YFSETQ. CDR3 length: 15 amino acids. V lost 2 bases to trimming and J lost 9 bases, with 18 bases between them. For the CDR3, the DNA is TGCGCCAGCAGCTTTCGTCCACAGGGAAGCACTGAGCAGTTCTTC. Translation gives CASSFRPQGSTEQFF.

This clonotype was recorded a few times. Relative to the germline gene, one junction end is altered; a read error may explain this. The V and J genes are TRBV6-2 or TRBV6-3 and TRBJ1-1; D remains ambiguous. The CDR3 is made up of 14 amino acids. Germline V CDR1 and CDR2: MNHEY, SVGEGT. CDR3 DNA: TGTGTCAGCAGTCATGGCCGGGGTGGCACTGAAGCTTTCTTT. It specifies CVSSHGRGGTEAFF.

The gene calls are TRBV4-3 and TRBJ2-3, with 8 bases fitting TRBD2. The germline V gene has CDR1 LGHNA and CDR2 YSLEER. The CDR3 length is 16 residues. V lost 7 bases and J lost 3; bases outside the gene matches: 12. The CDR3 DNA is TGCGCCAGCATCCTGATGGAGGCGGGGGGAACAGATACGCAGTATTTT. Translating it yields CASILMEAGGTDTQYF.

This clonotype was seen just once. V is TRBV29-1 and J is TRBJ1-1; no clear D gene. The V end lost 5 bases, the J end lost 8 bases, and 21 bases lay between the germline ends. This CDR3 comprises 14 residues. CDR1 and CDR2 (germline): SQVTM, ANQGSEA. The CDR3: CSVRSSAANAEAFF. The DNA of the CDR3 is TGCAGCGTTCGCAGCTCGGCAGCTAACGCAGAAGCTTTCTTT.

In its sample, this clonotype was seen a few times. This may stem from a read error, because a much larger clone lies one nucleotide away. The chain joins TRBV4-3 to TRBJ2-7; D gene unclear. This CDR3 is 15 amino acids long. Germline CDR1 LGHNA, CDR2 YSLEER. The CDR3 DNA follows: TGCGCCGGCAGCCAAGAAGGCACAAAGTCGGCCGAGCAGTACTTC. Encoded protein: CAGSQEGTKSAEQYF.

In its sample, this clonotype was seen once. The conserved final phenylalanine or tryptophan is absent from the CDR3, which likely points to a read error. The chain has TRBV6-2 or TRBV6-3 and TRBJ1-5; D gene uncertain. This CDR3 region has 16 residues. The V gene's germline CDR1 is MNHEY and CDR2 SVGEGT. The ends were cut back, 8 bases at V and 2 bases at J, with 19 bases in the middle. As DNA, the CDR3 is TGTGCCAGCCTCGGGCATGCACGAACTGGCAATCAGCCCCAGCATTAT. This translates into CASLGHARTGNQPQHY.

Details on this clonotype: Relative to the germline gene, one junction end is altered; a read error may explain this. V is TRBV12-3 or TRBV12-4 and J is TRBJ2-2; the D gene is possibly TRBD2 (8 bases). CDR3 length: 15 amino acids. CDR3 DNA: TGTGCCAGTAGGGGCGGGGGGCCAAACACAGGGGAGCTGTCTTTT. Protein product: CASRGGGPNTGELSF.

A word on this clonotype: Mismatch with germline at one junction end may stem from a read error. The V and J genes are TRBV6-1 and TRBJ1-3, with D unclear. The CDR3 consists of 15 residues. Germline CDR1 and CDR2: MNHNS and SASEGT. The DNA for the CDR3 is TGTGCCAGGAGTGTAACGGGGAGTCGTGGAAGCACCATATATTTT. It codes for CARSVTGSRGSTIYF.

Regarding this clonotype: Germline and junction disagree at one end, which may indicate a read error. The gene calls are TRBV4-3 and TRBJ1-1; D is perhaps TRBD1 (6 bases). The CDR3 has 13 residues. Germline CDR1 is LGHNA and CDR2 is YSLEER. The CDR3 DNA reads as TGCGCTAGCAACCAAGATTCTGCAGGGGATGCTTTCTTT. As protein: CASNQDSAGDAFF.

As regards this clonotype: Its ends do not fully match the called genes, so a read error is possible. The chain links TRBV4-3 to TRBJ1-6; D gene uncertain. The CDR3 is made up of 13 amino acids. CDR1 and CDR2 from the germline V gene are LGHNA and YSLEER. The CDR3 DNA is TGCGCCAGCAGCCTTCAGAAGGATTCACCCCTCCACTTC. Translating it yields CASSLQKDSPLHF.

With regard to this clonotype: This sequence may be a read error, since a much larger clone differs from it by one base. This chain links TRBV7-8 with TRBJ1-2; D is possibly TRBD1 (6 bases). Germline CDR1 reads SGHVS; CDR2 reads FQNEAQ. The CDR3 runs to 14 residues. V lost 5 bases and J 8 bases, leaving 18 bases between the germline ends. CDR3 region: CASSPGDMVGGYTF. The CDR3 DNA follows: TGTGCCAGCAGCCCAGGGGACATGGTGGGCGGCTACACCTTC.

With respect to this clonotype: A junction boundary mismatches the germline segment, possibly from a read error. The chain is built from TRBV28 and TRBJ2-6; D is possibly TRBD1 (6 bases). The CDR3 is 19 residues long. Germline CDR1 MDHEN, CDR2 SYDVKM. The CDR3 loop is CASSLREQGSYSGANVLTF. The CDR3 coding sequence is TGTGCCAGCAGTTTAAGGGAACAGGGCTCCTACTCTGGGGCCAACGTCCTGACTTTT. Based on the CDR3 plus reference TRBV28 and TRBJ2-6, the full variable domain is DVKVTQSSRYLVKRTGEKVFLECVQDMDHENMFWYRQDPGLGLRLIYFSYDVKMKEKGDIPEGYSVSREKKERFSLILESASTNQTSMYLCASSLREQGSYSGANVLTFGAGSRLTVL.

As regards this clonotype: At one of its ends the junction is not consistent with the germline gene, which may arise from a read error. The DNA of the CDR3 is TGTGCCAGCATTTACAGAGAGGTCAATGAGCAGTTCTTC. This gives the protein CASIYREVNEQFF. The V gene is TRBV6-2 or TRBV6-3, the J gene TRBJ2-1; no reliable D call. The CDR3 runs 13 residues. CDR1 and CDR2 from the germline V gene are MNHEY and SVGEGT.

This clonotype was found many times. The chain has TRBV6-5 and TRBJ1-1; 8 nucleotides align to TRBD1. J lost 5 bases, V lost 0 bases, and 5 bases had no gene match. This CDR3 comprises 15 residues. CDR1 and CDR2 (germline): MNHEY, SVGAGI. The DNA for the CDR3 is TGTGCCAGCAGTTACTCGCAGGGGGCGCGTACTGAAGCTTTCTTT. Translating gives CASSYSQGARTEAFF.

This clonotype showed up many times. This chain uses TRBV29-1 with TRBJ2-7; perhaps TRBD1 as D (6 bases). The ends were cut back, 4 bases at V and 5 bases at J, with 15 bases in the middle. The CDR3 has 13 residues. Germline V lookup: CDR1 SQVTM, CDR2 ANQGSEA. DNA for the CDR3: TGCAGCGTTGCCCCGGACAGTACGGACGAGCAGTACTTC. Translating gives CSVAPDSTDEQYF.